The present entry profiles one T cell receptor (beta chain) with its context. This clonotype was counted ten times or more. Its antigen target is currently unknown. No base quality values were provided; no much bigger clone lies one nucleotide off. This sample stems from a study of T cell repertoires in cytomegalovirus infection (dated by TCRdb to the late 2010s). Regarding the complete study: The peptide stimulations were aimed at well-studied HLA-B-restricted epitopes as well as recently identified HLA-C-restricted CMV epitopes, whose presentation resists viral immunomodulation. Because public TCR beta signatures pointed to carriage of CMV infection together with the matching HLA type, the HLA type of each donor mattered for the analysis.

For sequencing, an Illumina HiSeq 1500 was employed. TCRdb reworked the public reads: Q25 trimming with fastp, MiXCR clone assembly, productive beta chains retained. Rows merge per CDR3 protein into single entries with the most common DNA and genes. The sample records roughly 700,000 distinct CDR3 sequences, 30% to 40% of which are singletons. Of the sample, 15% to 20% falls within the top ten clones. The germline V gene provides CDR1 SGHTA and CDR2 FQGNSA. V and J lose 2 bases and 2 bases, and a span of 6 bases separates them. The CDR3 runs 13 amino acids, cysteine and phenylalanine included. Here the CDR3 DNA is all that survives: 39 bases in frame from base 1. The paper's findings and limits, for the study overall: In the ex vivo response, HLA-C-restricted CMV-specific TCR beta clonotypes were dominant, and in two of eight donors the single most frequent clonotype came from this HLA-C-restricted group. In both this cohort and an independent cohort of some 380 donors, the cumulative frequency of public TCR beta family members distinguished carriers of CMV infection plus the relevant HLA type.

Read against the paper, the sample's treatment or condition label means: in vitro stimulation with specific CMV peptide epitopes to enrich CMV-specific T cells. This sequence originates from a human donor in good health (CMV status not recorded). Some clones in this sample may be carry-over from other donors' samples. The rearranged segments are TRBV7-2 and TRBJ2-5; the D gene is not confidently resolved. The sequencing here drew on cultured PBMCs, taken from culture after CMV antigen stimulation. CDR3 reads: CASSLWPQETQYF. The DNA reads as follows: TGTGCCAGCAGCTTATGGCCTCAAGAGACCCAGTACTTC.